What follows are 8 T cell receptor beta chains derived from one specimen sequenced in a study of healthy donors' naive CD4 and CD8 T cells. Starting from about 0.55 ug of total RNA, TCR libraries were made with linear amplification. TCRdb used MiXCR to reprocess the reads, holding one entry per CDR3 protein. Of roughly 200,000 distinct CDR3 sequences listed, about 70% were seen once; the top ten hold roughly 2.3%. Sequencing input: naive CD4+ and CD8+ T cells sorted from blood, pooled from several donors. All receptors come from a pool of human donors in good health; the sample pools cells from several healthy donors.

The CDR3 nucleotides read TGTGCCAGCAGTTACGACCAAACCGGGGGATCTGGGGCCAACGTCCTGACTTTC. Protein sequence: CASSYDQTGGSGANVLTF. The gene calls are TRBV6-5 and TRBJ2-6, with D possibly matching TRBD2 (6 bases). Germline lookup yields CDR1 MNHEY and CDR2 SVGAGI. Trimming took 2 bases from V and 1 from J, leaving 15 bases between them. This CDR3 comprises 18 residues.

In this sample, this clonotype turned up once. This chain connects TRBV29-1 to TRBJ2-3; possible D gene TRBD2, 5 bases. CDR3 length: 13 amino acids. Trimming took off 7 bases at V and 4 bases at J, with 15 bases between the two ends. The germline V gene encodes CDR1 SQVTM and CDR2 ANQGSEA. CDR3 coding DNA: TGCAGCGCCGCCCGGGGTGGGGCAGATACGCAGTATTTT. It is translated as CSAARGGADTQYF.

V and J are TRBV5-4 and TRBJ2-2; the match to TRBD1 covers 11 bases. Germline CDR1 reads SGHNT; CDR2 reads YYREEE (reference sequence). CDR3 length: 15 residues. Trimming cost V 3 bases and J 4 bases; bases outside gene matches: 2. CDR3 amino acids: CASSSGTGGTGELFF. The DNA of the CDR3 is TGTGCCAGCAGCTCCGGGACAGGGGGCACCGGGGAGCTGTTTTTT.

This clonotype was picked up a small number of times. The chain employs TRBV5-5 and TRBJ1-1, with D hard to call. V was clipped by 1 base and J by 1 base, with 8 bases between them. The germline V gene encodes CDR1 SGHKS and CDR2 YYEKEE (reference sequence). The CDR3 consists of 14 residues. The CDR3 loop reads CASSLLQENTEAFF. In DNA form, the CDR3 reads TGTGCCAGCAGCTTGCTCCAGGAGAACACTGAAGCTTTCTTT. Variable domain in full (rest from reference TRBV5-5 and TRBJ1-1): DAGVTQSPTHLIKTRGQQVTLRCSPISGHKSVSWYQQVLGQGPQFIFQYYEKEERGRGNFPDRFSARQFPNYSSELNVNALLLGDSALYLCASSLLQENTEAFFGQGTRLTVV.

This clonotype was seen a handful of times. The CDR3 DNA reads as TGCAGCGTTGTGGGCCGGGGTAGTAAAGCTTTCTTT. Translation: CSVVGRGSKAFF. V is TRBV29-1 and J is TRBJ1-1; D is unresolved. This CDR3 is 12 amino acids long. Trimming shortened V by 4 bases and J by 9 bases, and 15 bases separated the two germline ends. Per the germline V gene, CDR1 is SQVTM and CDR2 is ANQGSEA. Looking up the rest from reference TRBV29-1 and TRBJ1-1 gives the full variable domain: SAVISQKPSRDICQRGTSLTIQCQVDSQVTMMFWYRQQPGQSLTLIATANQGSEATYESGFVIDKFPISRPNLTFSTLTVSNMSPEDSSIYLCSVVGRGSKAFFGQGTRLTVV.

V usage is TRBV5-5 and J usage is TRBJ2-2; D is perhaps TRBD1 (7 bases). Looked up from germline, CDR1 is SGHKS and CDR2 is YYEKEE (reference sequence). V lost 4 bases to trimming and J lost 6 bases, with 22 bases between them. The CDR3 sequence is 17 residues long. In nucleotides, the CDR3 is TGTGCCAGCAGCCCGCGTCTAGTGCAGGGGGAGGCCGGGGAGCTGTTTTTT. It is translated as CASSPRLVQGEAGELFF. The variable domain in full, completed from reference TRBV5-5 and TRBJ2-2, reads DAGVTQSPTHLIKTRGQQVTLRCSPISGHKSVSWYQQVLGQGPQFIFQYYEKEERGRGNFPDRFSARQFPNYSSELNVNALLLGDSALYLCASSPRLVQGEAGELFFGEGSRLTVL.

The chain recombines TRBV7-2 with TRBJ2-7, with 7 bases aligning to TRBD2. The junction had 12 bases not matched to a gene; V was cut back by 5 bases and J by 5 bases. The germline V gene encodes CDR1 SGHTA and CDR2 FQGNSA. The CDR3 is 15 residues long. This CDR3 reads CASSQGGRQWDEQYF. CDR3 bases: TGTGCCAGCAGCCAGGGAGGGAGGCAGTGGGACGAGCAGTACTTC. Combining the CDR3 with reference TRBV7-2 and TRBJ2-7 gives the whole variable domain GAGVSQSPSNKVTEKGKDVELRCDPISGHTALYWYRQSLGQGLEFLIYFQGNSAPDKSGLPSDRFSAERTGGSVSTLTIQRTQQEDSAVYLCASSQGGRQWDEQYFGPGTRLTVT.

Points on this clonotype: At one end, the junction sequence differs from germline, possibly due to a read error. This sequence joins TRBV20-1 and TRBJ2-7; 12 bases align to TRBD2. CDR1 DFQATT and CDR2 SNEGSKA come from the germline V gene (reference sequence). CDR3 size: 16 residues. This chain's CDR3 is CSARGLAGSLTYEQYF. The CDR3 nucleotides are TGCAGTGCCAGAGGACTAGCGGGATCTCTCACCTACGAGCAGTACTTC.